One and the same sample provided the 27 T cell receptor beta chains below, sequenced in a study of blood T cell repertoires in COVID-19. Sequenced by immunoSEQ multiplex PCR; TCRdb stores in-frame clones only, minus some. The table records 210,000 or so clones, roughly 85% of them present only once. The sample was peripheral blood. The receptors were gathered from a man aged 50 or older with COVID-19, enrolled during active disease.

In the case of this clone: This sample includes further DNA sequences coding for the same CDR3. The chain links TRBV5-4 to TRBJ1-2; D unresolved. The CDR3 totals 13 residues. Trimming stripped 4 bases from V and 2 bases from J, with 9 bases between. Germline V gene sequence: CDR1 SGHNT, CDR2 YYREEE (reference sequence). The CDR3 loop is CASSPDSNYGYTF. DNA of the CDR3: TGTGCCAGCAGCCCTGACTCCAACTATGGCTACACCTTC.

This clone was observed once. V and J are TRBV27 and TRBJ1-2; 7 nucleotides line up with TRBD1. CDR3 length: 15 amino acids. V lost 5 bases, J lost 7 bases, and 13 bases stayed unmatched. Looked up from germline, CDR1 is MNHEY and CDR2 is SMNVEV (reference sequence). The CDR3 DNA reads as TGTGCCAGCAGTCCAACGCCGAGGGGGCCGGTTGGCTACACCTTC. It specifies CASSPTPRGPVGYTF.

V and J are TRBV9 and TRBJ2-7; TRBD1 aligns across 7 bases. The V segment lost 3 bases and the J segment 6 bases; nucleotides outside the gene matches: 6. Germline CDR1 and CDR2: SGDLS and YYNGEE. The CDR3 has 13 amino acids. CDR3 residues: CASSAQTGTEQYF. The DNA for the CDR3 is TGTGCCAGCAGCGCCCAGACAGGGACCGAGCAGTACTTC.

The V and J genes are TRBV7-2 and TRBJ2-1, with 13 positions matching TRBD2. The CDR3 has 15 residues. Trimming removed 5 bases from V and 7 bases from J; junction bases left unmatched: 5. From germline, CDR1 is SGHTA and CDR2 FQGNSA. The CDR3 here is CASSALAGGPNEQFF. Written as DNA, the CDR3 is TGTGCCAGCAGCGCACTAGCGGGGGGGCCGAATGAGCAGTTCTTC.

The chain joins TRBV19 to TRBJ2-5; no definite D call. Deletions cut 5 bases from V and 7 bases from J, with 14 bases between. Per germline, CDR1 LNHDA and CDR2 SQIVND (reference sequence). The length of the CDR3 is 13 residues. This CDR3 reads CASSLVTPGTQYF. The CDR3 nucleotides read TGTGCCAGTAGTCTCGTGACCCCGGGGACCCAGTACTTC.

The chain recombines TRBV12-1 with TRBJ1-6. TRBV12-1 is flagged as a pseudogene. CDR3 length: 18 residues. CDR3 coding DNA: TGTGCCAGCAGCCAACACGGACGGAGGAGCTCCTATAATTCACCCCTCCACTTT. Translation gives CASSQHGRRSSYNSPLHF.

The chain combines TRBV5-1 with TRBJ2-5; D unresolved. This CDR3 has 12 residues. V lost 2 bases, J lost 4 bases, and 6 bases lay in between. The germline V gene encodes CDR1 SGHRS and CDR2 YFSETQ. CDR3 residues: CASSFSRETQYF. The CDR3 DNA reads TGCGCCAGCAGCTTCTCTCGAGAGACCCAGTACTTC.

The chain joins TRBV18 to TRBJ2-7, with TRBD1 matching 7 bases. J gave up 1 base and V 3 bases, and 3 bases lay outside the gene matches. The CDR3 has 14 residues. The germline V gene has CDR1 KGHSH and CDR2 LQKENI. The DNA for the CDR3 is TGTGCCAGCTCACCCAGGACAGGTTCCTACGAGCAGTACTTC. Its translation: CASSPRTGSYEQYF.

This chain joins TRBV28 and TRBJ1-1; 9 bases match TRBD1. The CDR3 loop spans 15 amino acids. Germline CDR1 and CDR2: MDHEN and SYDVKM. V shed 5 bases and J 5 bases; nucleotides not matched to a gene: 9. The CDR3 reads CASSEILTGGTEAFF. The CDR3 coding sequence is TGTGCCAGCAGTGAGATACTGACAGGGGGAACTGAAGCTTTCTTT.

This chain's CDR3 is CASSPRGRGISYEQYF. The CDR3 bases are TGTGCCAGCAGTCCAAGGGGAAGGGGCATCTCCTACGAGCAGTACTTC. V and J are TRBV21-1 and TRBJ2-7; the DNA was not compared with TRBD1, the D call given in the table. TRBV21-1 is a pseudogene. CDR3 size: 16 residues.

This sequence joins TRBV28 and TRBJ1-1; 7 bases line up with TRBD1. The CDR3 extends over 14 amino acids. J gave up 2 bases and V 6 bases, and 6 bases lay outside the gene matches. Germline-derived CDR1 and CDR2 are MDHEN and SYDVKM. The CDR3 loop reads CASSTGQLNTEAFF. The CDR3 nucleotides are TGTGCCAGCAGCACGGGACAGTTAAACACTGAAGCTTTCTTT.

The V call is TRBV28, the J call TRBJ1-2, with a tentative D call TRBD1 (6 bases). Trimming left V 2 bases short and J 0 bases short, with 13 bases between. CDR3 length equals 16 residues. Germline CDR1 MDHEN, CDR2 SYDVKM. CDR3 loop: CASSLRTEGSNYGYTF. CDR3 nucleotides: TGTGCCAGCAGTTTAAGGACAGAAGGATCTAACTATGGCTACACCTTC.

This clone was recorded only once. The gene calls are TRBV4-1 and TRBJ2-2; 8 nucleotides line up with TRBD1. The trim removed 3 bases at V and 4 bases at J, leaving 4 bases unmatched. The V gene's germline CDR1 is MGHRA and CDR2 YSYEKL. There are 15 residues in the CDR3. CDR3 residues: CASSQDRVATGELFF. For the CDR3, the DNA is TGCGCCAGCAGCCAGGACAGGGTCGCCACCGGGGAGCTGTTTTTT.

This sequence joins TRBV4-1 and TRBJ2-6, with 11 bases lining up with TRBD1. The CDR3 covers 19 residues. The germline gives CDR1 MGHRA, CDR2 YSYEKL. V shed 2 bases and J 2 bases; nucleotides not matched to a gene: 8. Here the CDR3 DNA reads TGCGCCAGCAGCCAAAGGGACAGGGGGAGGTCTGCTGGGGCCAACGTCCTGACTTTC. This encodes CASSQRDRGRSAGANVLTF.

The CDR3 DNA reads TGTGCCATCAGTGAGCCGGGCGGGGAGACCCAGTACTTC. Translating gives CAISEPGGETQYF. V gene TRBV10-3 combines with J gene TRBJ2-5, with a weak D call TRBD2 (5 bases). The CDR3 sequence is 13 residues long. The germline gives CDR1 ENHRY, CDR2 SYGVKD. V shed 2 bases and J shed 5 bases, with 9 bases lying between them.

This chain uses TRBV6-1 with TRBJ1-4; weak D call: TRBD1 (6 bases). Germline V CDR1 and CDR2: MNHNS, SASEGT. The V and J ends lost 5 bases and 0 bases respectively, with 13 bases between them. The CDR3 has 16 amino acids. The chain's CDR3 is CASSQGDTTTNEKLFF. The CDR3 region has the DNA TGTGCCAGCAGTCAAGGGGACACAACAACTAATGAAAAACTGTTTTTT.

CDR3 DNA sequence: TGTGCCAGCATAGGTGACAGGGCCTCCTACGAGCAGTACTTC. Amino acid sequence: CASIGDRASYEQYF. This sequence joins TRBV28 and TRBJ2-7; the match to TRBD1 covers 7 bases. From germline, CDR1 is MDHEN and CDR2 SYDVKM. The CDR3 loop spans 14 amino acids. V gave up 7 bases and J gave up 0 bases; unmatched junction bases: 6.

The chain carries TRBV7-8 and TRBJ1-3; weak D call: TRBD1 (6 bases). The CDR3 is made up of 12 amino acids. V lost 5 bases, J lost 4 bases, and 6 bases lay in between. CDR1 is SGHVS and CDR2 is FQNEAQ in the germline V gene. CDR3 protein: CASSTGGNTIYF. In DNA, the CDR3 is TGTGCCAGCAGCACAGGGGGAAACACCATATATTTT.

J is TRBJ1-6 and V is TRBV5-6; 8 bases agree with TRBD1. The germline V gene has CDR1 SGHDT and CDR2 YYEEEE. The CDR3 is made up of 15 amino acids. V was clipped by 0 bases and J by 10 bases; unmatched bases: 6. Here the CDR3 reads CASSLGQGLGSPLHF. CDR3 bases: TGTGCCAGCAGCTTGGGACAGGGGTTGGGATCACCCCTCCACTTT.

The V and J genes are TRBV24-1 and TRBJ2-1; 8 positions match TRBD2. Germline assignment: CDR1 KGHDR and CDR2 SFDVKD. J was trimmed by 4 bases and V by 9 bases; bases with no gene match: 13. CDR3 length: 16 amino acids. The CDR3 DNA reads as TGTGCCACCTCCGATTGGGGCGGGGGGTCTTACAATGAGCAGTTCTTC. Translated, it gives CATSDWGGGSYNEQFF.

This clone was counted once. The rearrangement uses TRBV3-1 (or the pseudogene TRBV3-2) and TRBJ2-3; no reliable D call. V shed 4 bases and J shed 2 bases, with 10 bases lying between them. Germline V gene data show CDR1 as LGHDT and CDR2 as YNNKEL (reference sequence). The CDR3 spans 14 residues. CDR3 residues: CASSPQLPTDTQYF. For the CDR3, the DNA is TGTGCCAGCAGCCCACAGCTCCCCACAGATACGCAGTATTTT.

The J gene is TRBJ1-1, the V gene TRBV5-5, with TRBD1 as a possible D gene (5 bases). Trimming cost V 4 bases and J 1 base, with 14 bases left between them. CDR3 length equals 15 residues. Germline V gives CDR1 SGHKS, CDR2 YYEKEE (reference sequence). This CDR3 is CASSRPRGTNTEAFF. CDR3 coding DNA: TGTGCCAGCAGCAGGCCTCGGGGGACGAACACTGAAGCTTTCTTT.

The rearrangement links TRBV15 to TRBJ2-4; 10 positions agree with TRBD1. The CDR3 consists of 17 residues. In germline, CDR1 is LNHNV, CDR2 YYDKDF (reference sequence). Trimming removed 2 bases from V and 0 bases from J; junction bases left unmatched: 4. CDR3 loop: CATSRPGTGVAKNIQYF. The CDR3 nucleotides are TGTGCCACCAGCAGACCCGGGACAGGGGTAGCCAAAAACATTCAGTACTTC.

The V and J genes are TRBV28 and TRBJ1-2; D possibly corresponds to TRBD1 (6 bases). Germline V lookup: CDR1 MDHEN, CDR2 SYDVKM. Trimming pared 6 bases from V and 4 bases from J, leaving 21 bases between. The CDR3 runs 16 residues. In DNA form, the CDR3 reads TGTGCCAGCAGCCCGATCGGGAGGGGGGCAGGCTATGGCTACACCTTC. It codes for CASSPIGRGAGYGYTF.

V is TRBV2 and J is TRBJ1-2; D might be TRBD1 (5 bases). CDR3 size: 13 residues. CDR1 and CDR2 from the germline V gene are SNHLY and FYNNEI. Trimming removed 6 bases from V and 8 bases from J, with 16 bases in between. CDR3 coding DNA: TGTGCCAGCAGCCTAAAAGGAGGGGTCGGCTACACCTTC. This translates into CASSLKGGVGYTF.

The V gene is TRBV3-1 (or the pseudogene TRBV3-2), the J gene TRBJ1-1; a weak D match, TRBD1 (6 bases). V shed 1 base and J shed 7 bases, with 10 bases lying between them. CDR1 is LGHDT, CDR2 YNNKEL, per germline (reference sequence). The CDR3 sequence is 13 residues long. This CDR3 reads CASSQAGENEAFF. The DNA of the CDR3 is TGTGCCAGCAGCCAAGCAGGGGAGAATGAAGCTTTCTTT.

V usage is TRBV2 and J usage is TRBJ2-3; D is unclear. V was clipped by 2 bases and J by 0 bases, with 6 bases between them. Germline values: CDR1 SNHLY, CDR2 FYNNEI. This CDR3 has 14 residues. CDR3 in amino acids: CASSELASTDTQYF. The CDR3 DNA reads TGTGCCAGCAGTGAATTAGCTAGCACAGATACGCAGTATTTT.